Listed below are T cell receptor beta chains from one sample, sequenced in a study of cytomegalovirus exposure and HLA in healthy donors. Profiled with immunoSEQ multiplex PCR; TCRdb holds only in-frame clones, not every one. The data show about 98,000 clones, with under 75% seen just once and 1.2% held by the top ten. The sequencing input was PBMCs. The receptors were gathered from a female donor in good health and CMV-seronegative. CDR3s include the opening cysteine and the closing phenylalanine or tryptophan. The D gene is left open where the match is weak. Clone size, where shown, is once, few, many, or a class for clones that have expanded.

d_gene: -; abundance: -; j_gene: TRBJ1-2; v_gene: TRBV28; CDR3nt: TGTGCCAGCAGTTTAGACTCCCTTTCCTGGGGGCCCATTCAATTGGGTTATGGCTACACCTTC; CDR3aa: CASSLDSLSWGPIQLGYGYTF
d_gene: -; abundance: -; j_gene: TRBJ1-1; v_gene: TRBV18; CDR3nt: TGTGCCAGCTCACCAGGACAGCTAGAAGCTTTCTTT; CDR3aa: CASSPGQLEAFF
d_gene: TRBD2; abundance: -; j_gene: TRBJ2-7; v_gene: TRBV30; CDR3nt: TGTGCCTGGAGTGCCAGGTCGGGGGGGACCTCACGGTTC; CDR3aa: CAWSARSGGTSRF
d_gene: TRBD1; abundance: -; j_gene: TRBJ1-2; v_gene: TRBV14; CDR3nt: TGTGCCAGCAGGCCGGGACAGGGGGCCGGCTATGGCTACACCTTC; CDR3aa: CASRPGQGAGYGYTF
d_gene: -; abundance: -; j_gene: TRBJ1-1; v_gene: TRBV9; CDR3nt: TGTGCCAGCAGCCCCCGCGTCATGAACACTGAAGCTTTCTTT; CDR3aa: CASSPRVMNTEAFF
d_gene: -; abundance: -; j_gene: TRBJ2-3; v_gene: TRBV5-1; CDR3nt: TGCGCCAGCAGCTTGGCGGGTACAGATACGCAGTATTTT; CDR3aa: CASSLAGTDTQYF
d_gene: -; abundance: -; j_gene: TRBJ1-4; v_gene: TRBV30; CDR3nt: TGTGCCTGGTCAGGGGTGACAGCAACTAATGAAAAACTGTTTTTT; CDR3aa: CAWSGVTATNEKLFF
d_gene: -; abundance: -; j_gene: TRBJ1-1; v_gene: TRBV28; CDR3nt: TGTGCCAGCAGTCCTGGGTCATCGGGGAACACTGAAGCTTTCTTT; CDR3aa: CASSPGSSGNTEAFF
d_gene: -; abundance: -; j_gene: TRBJ1-1; v_gene: TRBV29-1; CDR3nt: TGCAGCGCCTTCAGGGGCAACACTGAAGCTTTCTTT; CDR3aa: CSAFRGNTEAFF
d_gene: TRBD2; abundance: -; j_gene: TRBJ2-3; v_gene: TRBV27; CDR3nt: TGTGCCAGCAGTTTATCGTTAGCGGGGGGCACAGATACGCAGTATTTT; CDR3aa: CASSLSLAGGTDTQYF
d_gene: TRBD1; abundance: -; j_gene: TRBJ1-4; v_gene: TRBV11-3; CDR3nt: TGTGCCAGCAGCGTAAATGGACAGGGTCAACTGTTTTTT; CDR3aa: CASSVNGQGQLFF
d_gene: -; abundance: -; j_gene: TRBJ2-1; v_gene: TRBV27; CDR3nt: TGTGCCAGCAGTTTATCGGGCTACCTCAATGAGCAGTTCTTC; CDR3aa: CASSLSGYLNEQFF
d_gene: TRBD1; abundance: -; j_gene: TRBJ1-5; v_gene: TRBV2; CDR3nt: TGTGCCAGCAGCCTGCAGGGGGCTCCCAATCAGCCCCAGCATTTT; CDR3aa: CASSLQGAPNQPQHF
d_gene: TRBD2; abundance: few; j_gene: TRBJ2-1; v_gene: TRBV7-7; CDR3nt: TGTGCTAGCAGCTTAGATTCCGGCGGGGGGGGTGAGCAGTTCTTC; CDR3aa: CASSLDSGGGGEQFF
d_gene: -; abundance: few; j_gene: TRBJ1-3; v_gene: TRBV6-5; CDR3nt: TGTGCCAGCAGTTTGACGACAACTGGAAACACCATATATTTT; CDR3aa: CASSLTTTGNTIYF
d_gene: TRBD2; abundance: few; j_gene: TRBJ2-1; v_gene: TRBV2; CDR3nt: TGTGCCAGCAGTGAAGCGCTTACTAGCGGGAGGGCCAGCTTGTTCTTC; CDR3aa: CASSEALTSGRASLFF
d_gene: TRBD1; abundance: few; j_gene: TRBJ1-2; v_gene: TRBV27; CDR3nt: TGTGCCAGCAGTCGCTGGGACAGCCGAGGTTCCTATGGCTACACCTTC; CDR3aa: CASSRWDSRGSYGYTF
d_gene: -; abundance: few; j_gene: TRBJ2-5; v_gene: TRBV29-1; CDR3nt: TGCAGCGTTGGGTATCCGGCGGGCGGGGAGACCCAGTACTTC; CDR3aa: CSVGYPAGGETQYF
d_gene: TRBD1; abundance: -; j_gene: TRBJ2-2; v_gene: TRBV10-1; CDR3nt: TGCGCCAGCAGTGGGACAGGGCAGACCGGGGAGCTGTTTTTT; CDR3aa: CASSGTGQTGELFF
d_gene: TRBD1; abundance: once; j_gene: TRBJ2-1; v_gene: TRBV4-3; CDR3nt: TGCGCCAGCAGCCAAGGGACAGGGTGGGGACTCGAGCAGTTCTTC; CDR3aa: CASSQGTGWGLEQFF
d_gene: -; abundance: -; j_gene: TRBJ2-7; v_gene: TRBV28; CDR3nt: TGTGCCAGCAGTTTTATCAGGGGGACGGGAGGGTCCTACGAGCAGTACTTC; CDR3aa: CASSFIRGTGGSYEQYF
d_gene: -; abundance: few; j_gene: TRBJ2-1; v_gene: TRBV6-4; CDR3nt: TGTGCCAGCAGCCCCAGGGGCGGCTCCTACAATGAGCAGTTCTTC; CDR3aa: CASSPRGGSYNEQFF
d_gene: -; abundance: -; j_gene: TRBJ2-3; v_gene: TRBV27; CDR3nt: TGTGCCAGCAGTTTATCGGCCCGAACAGATACGCAGTATTTT; CDR3aa: CASSLSARTDTQYF
d_gene: TRBD2; abundance: -; j_gene: TRBJ2-7; v_gene: TRBV15; CDR3nt: TGTGCCACCAGCAGAGTGGCTAGCGGGGGCTACGAGCAGTACTTC; CDR3aa: CATSRVASGGYEQYF
d_gene: -; abundance: once; j_gene: TRBJ1-2; v_gene: TRBV6-5; CDR3nt: TGTGCCAGCAGTCGCGGTCTCCGCTATGGCTACACCTTC; CDR3aa: CASSRGLRYGYTF
d_gene: TRBD1; abundance: -; j_gene: TRBJ2-3; v_gene: TRBV7-3; CDR3nt: TGTGCCAGCAGCCTCACCGGACAGGGAACAGATACGCAGTATTTT; CDR3aa: CASSLTGQGTDTQYF
d_gene: -; abundance: -; j_gene: TRBJ2-3; v_gene: TRBV9; CDR3nt: TGTGCCAGCAGCTATCGGGGTCAGGAGGGGGATACGCAGTATTTT; CDR3aa: CASSYRGQEGDTQYF
d_gene: TRBD1; abundance: -; j_gene: TRBJ1-2; v_gene: TRBV7-2; CDR3nt: TGTGCCAGCAGCCGGGGACAGGGGGGAGGCTACACCTTC; CDR3aa: CASSRGQGGGYTF
d_gene: -; abundance: few; j_gene: TRBJ2-3; v_gene: TRBV2; CDR3nt: TGTGCCAGCAGTGTGCTGGGGCCCACAGATACGCAGTATTTT; CDR3aa: CASSVLGPTDTQYF
d_gene: -; abundance: -; j_gene: TRBJ2-7; v_gene: TRBV5-4; CDR3nt: TGTGCCAGCAGCTGGGACGCGGGGAACGAGCAGTACTTC; CDR3aa: CASSWDAGNEQYF
d_gene: TRBD2; abundance: -; j_gene: TRBJ2-6; v_gene: TRBV4-2; CDR3nt: TGTGCCAGCAGCCACGGGGCGGGAGCTGGGGCCAACGTCCTGACTTTC; CDR3aa: CASSHGAGAGANVLTF
d_gene: TRBD2; abundance: once; j_gene: TRBJ2-3; v_gene: TRBV13; CDR3nt: TGTGCCAGCAGCCTCCGGACTAGCGGGCGCAGCACAGATACGCAGTATTTT; CDR3aa: CASSLRTSGRSTDTQYF
d_gene: TRBD1; abundance: -; j_gene: TRBJ2-7; v_gene: TRBV6-6; CDR3nt: TGTGCCAGCACGGGACAGTCGGGGTCCTACGAGCAGTACTTC; CDR3aa: CASTGQSGSYEQYF
d_gene: -; abundance: -; j_gene: TRBJ2-7; v_gene: TRBV4-2; CDR3nt: TGTGCCAGCAGCCAAGAGGGAGCGAGGTCCTACGAGCAGTACTTC; CDR3aa: CASSQEGARSYEQYF
d_gene: -; abundance: once; j_gene: TRBJ2-7; v_gene: TRBV10-1; CDR3nt: TGCGCCAGCAGTGAGTGGGGCGGCTACGAGCAGTACTTC; CDR3aa: CASSEWGGYEQYF
d_gene: TRBD1; abundance: -; j_gene: TRBJ1-5; v_gene: TRBV18; CDR3nt: TGTGCCAGCTCAGGGGGACAGGGGCCCCTCCAGCCCCAGCATTTT; CDR3aa: CASSGGQGPLQPQHF
d_gene: TRBD1; abundance: -; j_gene: TRBJ1-3; v_gene: TRBV5-4; CDR3nt: TGTGCCAGCAGCTTGGGAGGGGGCATTCAGGTTGGAAACACCATATATTTT; CDR3aa: CASSLGGGIQVGNTIYF
d_gene: TRBD2; abundance: -; j_gene: TRBJ2-3; v_gene: TRBV5-1; CDR3nt: TGCGCCAGCAGCTTGGAGTCCAGACTAGCGGGAACAGATACGCAGTATTTT; CDR3aa: CASSLESRLAGTDTQYF
d_gene: TRBD2; abundance: -; j_gene: TRBJ2-7; v_gene: TRBV29-1; CDR3nt: TGCAGCGTTGCGACTAGCGGGAGGGCCGGGCAGTACTTC; CDR3aa: CSVATSGRAGQYF
d_gene: -; abundance: -; j_gene: TRBJ1-4; v_gene: TRBV19; CDR3nt: TGTGCCACCGCAGGGGTGAATGAAAAACTGTTTTTT; CDR3aa: CATAGVNEKLFF
d_gene: TRBD1; abundance: few; j_gene: TRBJ1-1; v_gene: TRBV6-5; CDR3nt: TGTGCCAGCAGGCCCAGGGGGGAAGCTTTCTTT; CDR3aa: CASRPRGEAFF
d_gene: -; abundance: once; j_gene: TRBJ2-3; v_gene: TRBV6-4; CDR3nt: TGTGCCAGCAGTGCGCGTAGCACAGATACGCAGTATTTT; CDR3aa: CASSARSTDTQYF
d_gene: TRBD2; abundance: few; j_gene: TRBJ2-1; v_gene: TRBV13; CDR3nt: TGTGCCAGCAGCTTAATTCGAGGGCGGGAGGGGACCGGAAATGAGCAGTTCTTC; CDR3aa: CASSLIRGREGTGNEQFF
d_gene: TRBD1; abundance: -; j_gene: TRBJ2-5; v_gene: TRBV2; CDR3nt: TGTGCCAGCCGACAGGGGACGAAGATCCAAGAGACCCAGTACTTC; CDR3aa: CASRQGTKIQETQYF
d_gene: TRBD1; abundance: -; j_gene: TRBJ1-4; v_gene: TRBV10-2; CDR3nt: TGCGCCAGCAGTGAGTCGGGGACAGGGGCTGGTGAAAAACTGTTTTTT; CDR3aa: CASSESGTGAGEKLFF
d_gene: -; abundance: -; j_gene: TRBJ2-6; v_gene: TRBV2; CDR3nt: TGTGCCAGCAGTCTACAGGCTGGGGCCAACGTCCTGACTTTC; CDR3aa: CASSLQAGANVLTF
d_gene: -; abundance: -; j_gene: TRBJ2-4; v_gene: TRBV4-1; CDR3nt: TGCGCCAGCAGCCCAGGGGCTATTGTGGCCAAAAACATTCAGTACTTC; CDR3aa: CASSPGAIVAKNIQYF
d_gene: TRBD1; abundance: -; j_gene: TRBJ1-2; v_gene: TRBV18; CDR3nt: TGTGCCAGCTCAGCCGGACAGGGGACACCTTATGGCTACACCTTC; CDR3aa: CASSAGQGTPYGYTF
d_gene: -; abundance: -; j_gene: TRBJ1-1; v_gene: TRBV7-2; CDR3nt: TGTGCCAGCAGCCCACAGGTTCTTCAAGCTTTCTTT; CDR3aa: CASSPQVLQAFF
d_gene: -; abundance: few; j_gene: TRBJ1-4; v_gene: TRBV6-1; CDR3nt: TGTGCCAGCAGTGAGACAGGACAGTATAATGAAAAACTGTTTTTT; CDR3aa: CASSETGQYNEKLFF
d_gene: TRBD2; abundance: -; j_gene: TRBJ2-5; v_gene: TRBV4-1; CDR3nt: TGCGCCAGCAGCCTCCACAGGAGGGCGACTAGCGGGGAGGAGACCCAGTACTTC; CDR3aa: CASSLHRRATSGEETQYF
d_gene: -; abundance: -; j_gene: TRBJ2-7; v_gene: TRBV12-2; CDR3nt: TGTGCAAGTCGCTTAGGTGGGGAGGCGTACGAGCAGTACTTC; CDR3aa: CASRLGGEAYEQYF
d_gene: TRBD2; abundance: few; j_gene: TRBJ2-7; v_gene: TRBV7-8; CDR3nt: TGTGCCAGCACCAATACTAGCGGGAGTCCCCTTGTCTACGAGCAGTACTTC; CDR3aa: CASTNTSGSPLVYEQYF
d_gene: TRBD2; abundance: -; j_gene: TRBJ2-7; v_gene: TRBV29-1; CDR3nt: TGCAGCGCCAAGGGACTAGCGGGAGACGAGCAGTACTTC; CDR3aa: CSAKGLAGDEQYF